The 3 T cell receptor beta chains presented below share a single source sample, sequenced in a study of blood T cells in healthy people across ages. Next came a second PCR, run for about 7 to 12 cycles, which used a sample-barcoded 5' primer along with a J-beta primer mix. TCRdb reprocessed the 5' RACE reads via MiXCR and lists one record per CDR3 protein. Of hundreds of thousands of distinct CDR3 sequences listed, more than 45% are singletons. What was sequenced was blood. The origin of the receptors is a woman at least 80 years old in good health.

V and J are TRBV4-2 and TRBJ2-4; either TRBD1 or TRBD2 may fit D (5 bases each). The V end lost 4 bases, the J end lost 2 bases, and 15 bases lay between the germline ends. The CDR3 spans 16 residues. Germline V gives CDR1 LGHNA, CDR2 YNFKEQ. CDR3 sequence: CASSPGPDRTKNIQYF. DNA of the CDR3: TGTGCCAGCAGCCCGGGGCCTGACAGAACCAAAAACATTCAGTACTTC.

This clonotype was seen many times. V and J are TRBV20-1 and TRBJ2-7; 9 bases match TRBD1. Unmatched junction bases numbered 11, after V lost 3 bases and J lost 5 bases. CDR3 length equals 15 residues. The germline V gene has CDR1 DFQATT and CDR2 SNEGSKA (reference sequence). DNA of the CDR3: TGCAGTGCTAGTTATGGGACAGGGCCCTCAGACGAGCAGTACTTC. Its translation: CSASYGTGPSDEQYF.

The CDR3 is CASSQDAGDSTDTQYF. For the CDR3, the DNA is TGCGCCAGCAGCCAAGACGCGGGAGATAGCACAGATACGCAGTATTTT. The V call is TRBV4-3, the J call TRBJ2-3; 7 bases align to TRBD2. V lost 0 bases and J lost 0; bases outside the gene matches: 3. Germline V lookup: CDR1 LGHNA, CDR2 YSLEER. This CDR3 contains 16 residues.